This entry features one T cell receptor (beta chain) sequence. Its antigen is not identified. The entry originates in a study of TIL therapy for anti-PD-1-resistant metastatic lung cancer. The wider study: Several tumors were EGFR-mutant and two were ALK-rearranged. Study results and limitations: The baseline peripheral repertoire was partially replaced by infused TIL clonotypes that later decayed.

V dropped 1 base and J dropped 4 bases, with 13 bases sitting between them. Germline lookup yields CDR1 SGHNT and CDR2 YYREEE (reference sequence). The CDR3 extends over 15 amino acids. The time point denotes: pre-treatment sample, taken before nivolumab and TIL therapy. The immunoSEQ assay was v3. Clones were read by immunoSEQ multiplex PCR, and TCRdb kept only the in-frame ones, dropping some. The data contain 45,000 to 75,000 clones, around 69% of them seen just once; the ten biggest clones take up roughly 7%. The chain has TRBV5-4 and TRBJ2-3; D uncertain. The source is a person aged 25 to 85 with non-small cell lung cancer. Sequencing was performed on blood, taken at baseline. The CDR3 DNA is TGTGCCAGCAGCTTGCCAACGGACGGCCCAGATACGCAGTATTTT. It specifies CASSLPTDGPDTQYF.